The 27 T cell receptor beta chains given below trace back to one sample, sequenced in a study of regulatory T cells in long-lasting Graves disease. Sequencing libraries for TCR beta were prepared with iRepertoire HTBI primers and Arm-PCR of CDR3 regions. TCRdb called the multiplex PCR reads again in MiXCR, with one record for every CDR3 protein. Of 400,000 to 450,000 distinct CDR3 sequences in the sample, just under 15% were seen once. Time point noted: newly diagnosed GD, antithyroid drugs for less than 3 months. PBMC RNA was the source of the TCR library. The same data also went into a second study, on T cells in Graves' hyperthyroidism and ophthalmopathy.

This material consisted of peripheral blood mononuclear cells (PBMCs), taken at new diagnosis, from a patient treated with antithyroid drugs. Receptors were obtained from a woman in her 30s with Graves disease.

This clonotype was detected ten times or more. This chain uses TRBV12-3 or TRBV12-4 with TRBJ2-7; TRBD2 aligns across 9 bases. This CDR3 spans 19 amino acids. The V gene end was trimmed by 2 bases and the J gene end by 2 bases; junction bases not matched to a gene: 16. The CDR3 protein is CASSLKGGRAGLVTYEQYF. CDR3 DNA sequence: TGTGCCAGCAGTTTAAAGGGCGGGAGGGCCGGGTTGGTGACCTACGAGCAGTACTTC.

Comment on this clonotype: Mismatch with germline at one junction end may stem from a read error. V and J are TRBV29-1 and TRBJ2-1, with 7 positions matching TRBD2. CDR1 is SQVTM, CDR2 ANQGSEA, per germline. The CDR3 length is 13 residues. The CDR3 nucleotides read TGCAGCGCTGAACGGACTAGTACCAATGAGCAGTTCTTC. It translates to CSAERTSTNEQFF.

The chain carries TRBV20-1 and TRBJ2-1; 11 bases agree with TRBD2. V lost 1 base and J lost 0; bases outside the gene matches: 8. CDR1 and CDR2 (germline): DFQATT, SNEGSKA (reference sequence). The CDR3 is 18 amino acids. As DNA, the CDR3 is TGCAGTGCTAGAGTTTTAACTAGCGGGAGTGACTCCTACAATGAGCAGTTCTTC. This codes for CSARVLTSGSDSYNEQFF.

This clonotype was counted at least ten times. The chain carries TRBV30 and TRBJ2-1; D is uncertain. V was pared by 1 base and J by 5 bases, with 6 bases between. The CDR3 has 12 amino acids. The germline V gene has CDR1 GTSNPN and CDR2 SVGIG (reference sequence). CDR3 residues: CAWSAQNNEQFF. For the CDR3, the DNA is TGTGCCTGGAGTGCACAGAACAATGAGCAGTTCTTC.

As to this clonotype: A junction end diverges from the germline sequence, so it may reflect a read error. This chain joins TRBV14 and TRBJ2-1; no clear D. Germline V gene lookup returns CDR1 SGHDN and CDR2 FVKESK. The CDR3 contains 13 residues. The CDR3 DNA follows: TGTGCCAGCGGCCAAGTGATTAGTTCCGAGCAGTTCTTC. Protein: CASGQVISSEQFF.

This clonotype showed up just a few times. V usage is TRBV10-1 and J usage is TRBJ2-7; D unclear. The germline V gene has CDR1 WNHNN and CDR2 SYGVQD (reference sequence). The CDR3 length is 12 residues. The V gene lost 3 bases and the J gene lost 7 bases, with 10 bases spanning the gap. CDR3 protein: CASSENYGEQYF. The DNA of the CDR3 is TGCGCCAGCAGTGAAAACTATGGGGAGCAGTACTTC.

This clonotype turned up a few times. J is TRBJ1-2 and V is TRBV29-1; 11 bases are shared with TRBD1. The germline CDR1 and CDR2 sequences are SQVTM and ANQGSEA. Germline trimming cut 1 base from V and 3 bases from J; bases unmatched to any gene: 1. This CDR3 contains 14 residues. CDR3 nucleotides: TGCAGCGTTGAAGGGACAGGGGGCGACTATGGCTACACCTTC. Its protein is CSVEGTGGDYGYTF. Looking up the rest from reference TRBV29-1 and TRBJ1-2 gives the full variable domain: SAVISQKPSRDICQRGTSLTIQCQVDSQVTMMFWYRQQPGQSLTLIATANQGSEATYESGFVIDKFPISRPNLTFSTLTVSNMSPEDSSIYLCSVEGTGGDYGYTFGSGTRLTVV.

This clonotype appeared many times. The rearrangement links TRBV3-1 to TRBJ2-4, with D possibly TRBD2 on 6 matching bases. The V gene lost 1 base and the J gene lost 0 bases, with 13 bases spanning the gap. The CDR3 consists of 17 residues. Germline CDR1 reads LGHDT; CDR2 reads YNNKEL (reference sequence). The DNA for the CDR3 is TGTGCCAGCAGCCAAGTTCTGGAGGGACTAGCCAAAAACATTCAGTACTTC. As protein: CASSQVLEGLAKNIQYF.

The chain carries TRBV5-4 and TRBJ1-3; no definite D call. Germline assignment: CDR1 SGHNT and CDR2 YYREEE (reference sequence). The CDR3 has 14 residues. The V end was cut by 2 bases, the J end by 0 bases, with 6 bases between. This CDR3 is CASSFGVSGNTIYF. The DNA of the CDR3 is TGTGCCAGCAGCTTTGGAGTCTCTGGAAACACCATATATTTT.

There are a few counts of this clonotype. This chain joins TRBV5-1 and TRBJ2-2; a possible D gene is TRBD2 (5 bases). The CDR3 loop spans 14 amino acids. CDR1 SGHRS and CDR2 YFSETQ come from the germline V gene. V dropped 2 bases and J dropped 6 bases, with 11 bases sitting between them. This CDR3 is CASSLKPGSGELFF. The DNA for the CDR3 is TGCGCCAGCAGCTTAAAACCGGGATCCGGGGAGCTGTTTTTT.

This clonotype was picked up one time. The chain uses TRBV19 and TRBJ1-5; D not certain. V was shortened by 0 bases and J by 5 bases, with 26 bases between the two germline ends. Germline assignment: CDR1 LNHDA and CDR2 SQIVND (reference sequence). This CDR3 has 20 residues. This chain's CDR3 is CASSIDPLAGLGYHYQPQHF. The CDR3 region has the DNA TGTGCCAGTAGTATAGATCCGTTGGCCGGCCTGGGCTATCACTATCAGCCCCAGCATTTT.

Regarding this clonotype: A far bigger clonotype differs at one base, so this is likely a read error. The genes are TRBV11-2 and TRBJ2-5; D is possibly TRBD2 (6 bases). The V end lost 4 bases, the J end lost 11 bases, and 26 bases lay between the germline ends. The CDR3 spans 16 residues. Germline V lookup: CDR1 SGHAT, CDR2 FQNNGV. CDR3 in amino acids: CASSSPGTATYNEQYF. For the CDR3, the DNA is TGTGCCAGCAGCTCCCCCGGGACTGCCACCTACAATGAGCAGTACTTC.

In this sample, this clonotype turned up many times. This chain links TRBV2 with TRBJ1-2; D ambiguous. Germline V gene sequence: CDR1 SNHLY, CDR2 FYNNEI. The CDR3 contains 13 residues. Trimming removed 1 base at V and 2 bases at J, with 5 bases between. This chain's CDR3 is CASSEGTNYGYTF. CDR3 DNA: TGTGCCAGCAGTGAAGGCACCAACTATGGCTACACCTTC.

Only a few counts were recorded for this clonotype. This sequence joins TRBV19 and TRBJ2-4; TRBD1 matches at 8 bases. J was trimmed by 9 bases and V by 6 bases; bases with no gene match: 10. The germline V gene has CDR1 LNHDA and CDR2 SQIVND (reference sequence). This CDR3 has 14 residues. CDR3 bases: TGTGCCAGTAGCCAAACCAGGACAGGGACCATTCAGTACTTC. As protein: CASSQTRTGTIQYF.

The chain has TRBV4-2 and TRBJ2-7; weak D call: TRBD1 (7 bases). The germline V and J ends were trimmed by 0 bases and 7 bases, with 13 bases remaining between them. The CDR3 runs 14 residues. Germline V gene data show CDR1 as LGHNA and CDR2 as YNFKEQ. The CDR3 nucleotides read TGTGCCAGCAGCCAAGATCCAGGGGGGCATGAGCAGTACTTC. Residues: CASSQDPGGHEQYF.

This clonotype occurred many times. V is TRBV6-1 and J is TRBJ2-5; TRBD2 matches at 10 bases. Trimming at V came to 6 bases and at J to 4 bases, leaving 8 bases not matched to a gene. This CDR3 has 15 residues. Germline CDR1 reads MNHNS; CDR2 reads SASEGT. CDR3 sequence: CASSSLAGEGETQYF. The CDR3, as DNA: TGTGCCAGCAGCAGTCTAGCGGGAGAGGGAGAGACCCAGTACTTC.

The table lists this clonotype with a few counts. The V and J genes are TRBV3-1 and TRBJ2-1; 7 positions match TRBD2. Germline trimming cut 10 bases from V and 12 bases from J; bases unmatched to any gene: 15. CDR1 is LGHDT, CDR2 YNNKEL, per germline (reference sequence). The CDR3 loop spans 13 amino acids. CDR3: CATGGEGVYVQFF. Written as DNA, the CDR3 is TGTGCCACCGGAGGGGAGGGCGTCTATGTGCAGTTCTTC.

This clonotype was observed many times. The gene calls are TRBV19 and TRBJ2-1; 8 nucleotides agree with TRBD1. CDR1 LNHDA and CDR2 SQIVND come from the germline V gene (reference sequence). V lost 9 bases and J lost 0; bases outside the gene matches: 10. This CDR3 spans 16 amino acids. CDR3 protein: CASSPRTGSSYNEQFF. DNA of the CDR3: TGTGCCAGCAGCCCGCGGACAGGGAGCTCCTACAATGAGCAGTTCTTC.

This clonotype was seen repeatedly, ten times or more. The chain joins TRBV7-2 to TRBJ2-4; the match to TRBD1 covers 8 bases. The CDR3 extends over 14 amino acids. J was trimmed by 6 bases and V by 5 bases; bases with no gene match: 6. CDR1 and CDR2 (germline): SGHTA, FQGNSA. DNA of the CDR3: TGTGCCAGCAGCCAGCCCGGGACAGGAAACATTCAGTACTTC. Its translation: CASSQPGTGNIQYF.

This clonotype has ten or more counts. The gene calls are TRBV7-3 and TRBJ2-2, with a possible D match to TRBD2 (6 bases). Trimming pared 5 bases from V and 5 bases from J, leaving 15 bases between. The CDR3 spans 15 residues. Germline V lookup: CDR1 SGHTA, CDR2 FQGTGA. CDR3 sequence: CASSPGLTLTGELFF. CDR3 in DNA: TGTGCCAGCAGCCCGGGACTTACACTAACCGGGGAGCTGTTTTTT.

This sequence joins TRBV20-1 and TRBJ1-5, with D perhaps matching TRBD1 (5 bases). The germline V gene encodes CDR1 DFQATT and CDR2 SNEGSKA (reference sequence). The CDR3 has 15 amino acids. The V and J ends lost 6 bases and 0 bases respectively, with 15 bases between them. CDR3 protein: CSALAGGYSNQPQHF. The CDR3 DNA reads as TGCAGTGCCCTAGCCGGGGGATATAGCAATCAGCCCCAGCATTTT.

The chain couples TRBV24-1 to TRBJ2-1; tentative D call: TRBD1 (5 bases). Germline assignment: CDR1 KGHDR and CDR2 SFDVKD. Trimming took 4 bases from V and 4 from J, leaving 7 bases between them. CDR3 length: 13 residues. This CDR3 reads CATSDPGYNEQFF. The CDR3 bases are TGTGCCACCAGTGACCCAGGGTACAATGAGCAGTTCTTC.

This clonotype has a count of ten or more. The junction departs from the called germline gene at one end, perhaps through a read error. This sequence joins TRBV15 and TRBJ1-1; D possibly corresponds to TRBD1 (6 bases). This CDR3 contains 13 residues. CDR1 is LNHNV and CDR2 is YYDKDF in the germline V gene (reference sequence). CDR3 region: CATSRGGGPDAFF. The CDR3 DNA follows: TGTGCCACCAGCAGAGGAGGGGGACCTGACGCTTTCTTT.

The V gene is TRBV4-1, the J gene TRBJ2-7; 7 bases are shared with TRBD2. With 2 bases clipped from V and 1 base from J, the junction kept 5 bases outside the gene matches. CDR1 and CDR2 from the germline V gene are MGHRA and YSYEKL. The CDR3 runs to 15 residues. CDR3 protein: CASSQTPLASYEQYF. CDR3 bases: TGCGCCAGCAGCCAAACCCCACTAGCGTCCTACGAGCAGTACTTC.

The V call is TRBV5-1, the J call TRBJ1-2; 9 bases align to TRBD1. Looked up from germline, CDR1 is SGHRS and CDR2 is YFSETQ. Trimming took 0 bases from V and 8 from J; bases not matched to a gene: 5. The CDR3 loop spans 14 amino acids. CDR3: CASSLVGQGPGYTF. In nucleotides, the CDR3 is TGCGCCAGCAGCTTGGTTGGACAGGGGCCCGGCTACACCTTC.

This chain connects TRBV5-8 to TRBJ2-3; 11 bases are a match to TRBD2. Germline loops: CDR1 SGHTS, CDR2 YDEGEE. The trim removed 4 bases at V and 4 bases at J, leaving 5 bases unmatched. CDR3 length equals 15 residues. The CDR3 DNA reads TGTGCCAGCAGCCCGGGACTAGCGGTGCCAGATACGCAGTATTTT. It translates to CASSPGLAVPDTQYF. Full variable domain (remainder filled in from reference TRBV5-8 and TRBJ2-3): EAGVTQSPTHLIKTRGQQATLRCSPISGHTSVYWYQQALGLGLQFLLWYDEGEERNRGNFPPRFSGRQFPNYSSELNVNALELEDSALYLCASSPGLAVPDTQYFGPGTRLTVL.

This clonotype has only a few counts. This sequence joins TRBV28 and TRBJ1-2; D possibly corresponds to TRBD1 (5 bases). The CDR3 is 10 residues long. CDR1 and CDR2 from the germline V gene are MDHEN and SYDVKM. Trimming shortened V by 8 bases and J by 6 bases, and 7 bases separated the two germline ends. The CDR3 spells CASWGDGYTF. CDR3 DNA: TGTGCCAGCTGGGGGGATGGCTACACCTTC.